The clone carrying this TCR beta chain was seen a single time. The antigen remains unidentified. The data are from a study of T cell repertoires in cytomegalovirus infection. Study-wide background: Alongside well-studied HLA-B-restricted CMV epitopes, recently identified HLA-C-restricted CMV epitopes were also used. Based on public TCR beta signatures, there were indications of CMV infection and of a matching HLA type. Study-wide findings and caveats: CMV carriers with the relevant HLA were identified by cumulative public TCR beta family frequency.

In TCRdb, the reads were re-called with MiXCR into one record per CDR3 protein. The sample records 400,000 to 600,000 distinct CDR3 sequences, roughly 42% being singletons. Germline assignment: CDR1 MNHEY and CDR2 SVGEGT. V was pared by 4 bases and J by 6 bases, with 11 bases of the junction left unmatched. The CDR3 is 16 amino acids. Material: cultured PBMCs, obtained from culture after CMV antigen stimulation. This TCR was recovered from a human donor in good health (CMV status not recorded). Some clones in this sample may be carry-over from other donors' samples. J is TRBJ2-3 and V is TRBV6-2 or TRBV6-3; 9 bases line up with TRBD2. As DNA, the CDR3 is TGTGCCAGCAGTTTTTCCTATAGCGGGGGCGTGGATACGCAGTATTTT. Translated, it gives CASSFSYSGGVDTQYF.